This TCR beta chain was sequenced for a study of regulatory T cells in long-lasting Graves disease. This clonotype has a count of ten or more. TCR beta libraries were built with iRepertoire HTBI primers and Arm-PCR of CDR3 regions. Each CDR3 protein gets one entry after TCRdb re-called the multiplex PCR reads with MiXCR. The sample shows 400,000 to 550,000 distinct CDR3 sequences, just under 15% of them seen only once. Time point of the sample: newly diagnosed GD, antithyroid drugs for less than 3 months. Isolated PBMC RNA provided the starting material for the TCR library. This sample also belongs to another study, concerning T cells in Graves' hyperthyroidism and ophthalmopathy. That report adds: First-round RT-PCR targeting the TCR CDR3 was performed with the HTBI primer set. Ophthalmopathy was told apart from stable hyperthyroidism by a 13 V-J model.

This sequence originates from a woman aged 25 to 39 with Graves disease. The source was peripheral blood mononuclear cells (PBMCs), collected at new diagnosis, from a patient treated with antithyroid drugs.

In nucleotides, the CDR3 is TGCAGTGCTACCCGACAGGGGGCAGATACGCAGTATTTT. Protein product: CSATRQGADTQYF. The V and J genes are TRBV20-1 and TRBJ2-3; 9 bases map to TRBD1. The junction had 3 bases not matched to a gene; V was cut back by 4 bases and J by 4 bases. CDR3 length: 13 amino acids. Per germline, CDR1 DFQATT and CDR2 SNEGSKA (reference sequence).